These 16 T cell receptor beta chains were all obtained from the same sample, sequenced in a study of response to subunit inactivated influenza vaccine. Via MiXCR, TCRdb re-called the RT-PCR reads, giving one row per CDR3 protein. Of about 530,000 distinct CDR3 sequences detected, about 10% appear once; the ten largest clones hold 9.5% to 13%. The sample here was PBMCs from blood, taken on the day of vaccination. The source of these receptors is a man aged 50 or older who received an inactivated influenza vaccine.

This chain joins TRBV2 and TRBJ2-6; 7 bases are a match to TRBD1. V lost 4 bases, J lost 0 bases, and 3 bases stayed unmatched. The CDR3 length is 16 residues. Germline CDR1 is SNHLY and CDR2 is FYNNEI. DNA for the CDR3: TGTGCCAGCAGTGGGGACAGTTTCTCTGGGGCCAACGTCCTGACTTTC. The encoded protein is CASSGDSFSGANVLTF.

This clonotype was observed a few times. The chain couples TRBV7-2 to TRBJ2-2; D is unclear. CDR1 SGHTA and CDR2 FQGNSA come from the germline V gene. This CDR3 comprises 15 residues. V lost 1 base and J lost 1, with 7 bases in between. The CDR3 DNA is TGTGCCAGCAGCTTAGGGATAGTGAACACCGGGGAGCTGTTTTTT. This codes for CASSLGIVNTGELFF.

The V gene is TRBV28, the J gene TRBJ2-1, with 7 bases aligning to TRBD2. CDR1 MDHEN and CDR2 SYDVKM come from the germline V gene. This CDR3 has 15 amino acids. Trimming removed 5 bases from V and 1 base from J; junction bases left unmatched: 5. The CDR3 sequence: CASSRLAVSYNEQFF. The CDR3 region has the DNA TGTGCCAGCAGTCGGCTAGCGGTATCCTACAATGAGCAGTTCTTC.

This clonotype has more than one count but fewer than ten. The chain has TRBV6-2 or TRBV6-3 and TRBJ2-7; 12 bases match TRBD1. This CDR3 spans 16 amino acids. The V and J ends lost 6 bases and 3 bases, in that order; junction bases with no gene match: 9. CDR1 is MNHEY and CDR2 is SVGEGT in the germline V gene. This CDR3 reads CASSRAGTGGFYEQYF. CDR3 bases: TGTGCCAGCAGCCGAGCCGGGACAGGGGGCTTCTACGAGCAGTACTTC.

This clonotype was seen only a few times. The chain uses TRBV7-9 and TRBJ1-6, with D possibly being TRBD1 (5 bases). V lost 3 bases, J lost 6 bases, and 12 bases lay in between. Germline V gene sequence: CDR1 SEHNR, CDR2 FQNEAQ (reference sequence). The CDR3 covers 15 residues. Here the CDR3 DNA reads TGTGCCAGCAGCTTCTCGGGAGGGGCTAATTCACCCCTCCACTTT. It translates to CASSFSGGANSPLHF.

This clonotype occurred once. V and J are TRBV15 and TRBJ2-1, with D perhaps TRBD1 (5 bases). Per germline, CDR1 LNHNV and CDR2 YYDKDF (reference sequence). This CDR3 region has 13 residues. The ends were cut back, 3 bases at V and 7 bases at J, with 10 bases in the middle. The CDR3 coding sequence is TGTGCCACCAGCAGCTCTGGGGCTAATGAGCAGTTCTTC. Translating gives CATSSSGANEQFF.

A word on this clonotype: Because the CDR3 is missing its conserved closing phenylalanine or tryptophan, this is likely a read error. J is TRBJ2-1 and V is TRBV9; the D gene is possibly TRBD2 (6 bases). The V end was cut by 4 bases, the J end by 4 bases, with 18 bases between. There are 16 residues in the CDR3. Germline V lookup: CDR1 SGDLS, CDR2 YYNGEE. CDR3 DNA: TGTGCCAGCAGCCCTCGGGGGAGCGGCTATTACAATGAGCAGTTCTTA. It encodes CASSPRGSGYYNEQFL.

This clonotype was counted a few times. The chain employs TRBV9 and TRBJ2-1; 12 nucleotides line up with TRBD2. J was trimmed by 9 bases and V by 2 bases; bases with no gene match: 3. Germline CDR1 and CDR2: SGDLS and YYNGEE. This CDR3 is built from 14 residues. In nucleotides, the CDR3 is TGTGCCAGCAGCGTCGAACTAGCGGGAGGTGAGCAGTTCTTC. Its protein product is CASSVELAGGEQFF.

This clonotype has just a few counts. The gene calls are TRBV20-1 and TRBJ1-5; the match to TRBD1 covers 12 bases. The CDR3 length is 17 residues. CDR1 is DFQATT and CDR2 is SNEGSKA in the germline V gene (reference sequence). The V segment lost 5 bases and the J segment 1 base; nucleotides outside the gene matches: 9. CDR3 loop: CSAQTGTGGLSNQPQHF. The CDR3 bases are TGCAGTGCTCAGACCGGGACAGGGGGCTTAAGCAATCAGCCCCAGCATTTT.

This clonotype was recorded a few times. V usage is TRBV6-5 and J usage is TRBJ1-6; D possibly corresponds to TRBD1 (5 bases). The V end lost 0 bases, the J end lost 7 bases, and 19 bases lay between the germline ends. The CDR3 covers 18 residues. Germline lookup yields CDR1 MNHEY and CDR2 SVGAGI. CDR3 amino acids: CASSYSTRVGDQNSPLHF. CDR3 DNA sequence: TGTGCCAGCAGTTACTCGACCAGGGTGGGGGACCAGAATTCACCCCTCCACTTT.

V and J are TRBV6-1 and TRBJ2-1; 8 bases agree with TRBD2. CDR1 MNHNS and CDR2 SASEGT come from the germline V gene. With V trimmed by 6 bases and J by 9 bases, 10 bases remained unmatched. The CDR3 runs 14 residues. The CDR3 nucleotides are TGTGCCAGCAGCCCCTTACGACTAGCGAGTGAGCAGTTCTTC. Protein product: CASSPLRLASEQFF.

This clonotype was observed a few times. This chain joins TRBV9 and TRBJ2-2; the match to TRBD2 covers 11 bases. The ends lost 3 bases at V and 6 bases at J; junction bases unmatched: 1. Germline loops: CDR1 SGDLS, CDR2 YYNGEE. This CDR3 is built from 14 residues. CDR3 sequence: CASSGGLAAGELFF. The CDR3 DNA sequence: TGTGCCAGCAGCGGGGGACTAGCGGCCGGGGAGCTGTTTTTT.

This chain's CDR3 is CASSSQSPGYNEQFF. CDR3 nucleotide sequence: TGTGCCAGCAGCTCGCAGTCTCCGGGCTACAATGAGCAGTTCTTC. The chain combines TRBV7-8 with TRBJ2-1; no firm D call. Germline V lookup: CDR1 SGHVS, CDR2 FQNEAQ. This CDR3 spans 15 amino acids. Trimming shortened V by 4 bases and J by 3 bases, and 13 bases separated the two germline ends.

The chain recombines TRBV29-1 with TRBJ2-5; 10 nucleotides line up with TRBD1. There are 14 residues in the CDR3. V lost 5 bases to trimming and J lost 0 bases; unmatched junction nucleotides: 3. Germline CDR1 is SQVTM and CDR2 is ANQGSEA. CDR3 residues: CSVSTGGYQETQYF. Here the CDR3 DNA reads TGCAGCGTTTCGACAGGGGGCTACCAAGAGACCCAGTACTTC.

V and J are TRBV3-1 and TRBJ2-1; maybe TRBD1 (6 bases). Looked up from germline, CDR1 is LGHDT and CDR2 is YNNKEL (reference sequence). The CDR3 extends over 13 amino acids. V was trimmed by 7 bases and J by 5 bases, leaving 12 bases between them. The CDR3 DNA reads as TGTGCCAGCAACCAGGGGTTCAACAATGAGCAGTTCTTC. Translated, it gives CASNQGFNNEQFF.

This clonotype was seen more than once but under ten times. The chain employs TRBV7-2 and TRBJ2-2, with D perhaps matching TRBD1 (6 bases). The V gene's germline CDR1 is SGHTA and CDR2 FQGNSA. The CDR3 runs 14 residues. Trimming stripped 5 bases from V and 7 bases from J, with 14 bases between. DNA for the CDR3: TGTGCCAGCAGCCCAAACAGGGCCAACGGGGAGCTGTTTTTT. The encoded protein is CASSPNRANGELFF.